The rows below give T cell receptor beta chains drawn from one sample of a study of PD-L1 blockade in urothelial cancer. The protocol was immunoSEQ multiplex PCR, while the TCRdb copy is restricted to in-frame clones and leaves out a portion. Here the sample spans some 50,000 clones, around 88% being singletons. Sequenced here: PBMCs, sampled around atezolizumab (anti-PD-L1) treatment. Receptor source: a woman in her sixties or seventies with urothelial cancer. CDR3s include the opening cysteine and the closing phenylalanine or tryptophan. Each record gives: D gene, J gene, V gene, clone size, CDR3 protein, CDR3 DNA. The D gene is left open where the match is weak. The listing skips clone size in some rows; elsewhere it reads once, few, many or a size class.

D: NA; J: TRBJ1-1; V: TRBV7-8; size: NA; CDR3: CASSLGGLDVSTEAFF; DNA: TGTGCCAGCAGCTTAGGAGGGTTGGACGTGAGTACTGAAGCTTTCTTT
D: NA; J: TRBJ1-5; V: TRBV10-3; size: NA; CDR3: CAISVSDSNSNQPQHF; DNA: TGTGCCATCAGTGTGTCCGACAGTAATAGCAATCAGCCCCAGCATTTT
D: TRBD2; J: TRBJ2-7; V: TRBV11-2; size: NA; CDR3: CASSLGLGTYEQYF; DNA: TGTGCCAGCAGCCTGGGACTAGGGACCTACGAGCAGTACTTC
D: NA; J: TRBJ1-2; V: TRBV19; size: few; CDR3: CASSEDYGYTF; DNA: TGTGCCAGTAGTGAGGACTATGGCTACACCTTC
D: NA; J: TRBJ2-1; V: TRBV7-2; size: NA; CDR3: CASTAPGGYEQFF; DNA: TGTGCCAGCACCGCGCCCGGGGGTTATGAGCAGTTCTTC
D: NA; J: TRBJ1-1; V: TRBV11-2; size: NA; CDR3: CASSGTGDTEAFF; DNA: TGTGCCAGCAGCGGGACGGGGGACACTGAAGCTTTCTTT
D: TRBD1; J: TRBJ1-2; V: TRBV7-2; size: NA; CDR3: CASSPPSGQEYGYTF; DNA: TGTGCCAGCAGCCCACCCTCGGGACAGGAATATGGCTACACCTTC
D: NA; J: TRBJ1-3; V: TRBV13; size: NA; CDR3: CASSPYRDSGNTIYF; DNA: TGTGCCAGCAGCCCTTACAGGGACTCTGGAAACACCATATATTTT
D: NA; J: TRBJ2-1; V: TRBV15; size: NA; CDR3: CATGGYNEQFF; DNA: TGTGCCACCGGCGGGTACAATGAGCAGTTCTTC
D: TRBD1; J: TRBJ2-3; V: TRBV5-1; size: NA; CDR3: CASSLEGQRTDTQYF; DNA: TGCGCCAGCAGCTTGGAGGGACAGCGCACAGATACGCAGTATTTT
D: NA; J: TRBJ2-6; V: TRBV27; size: NA; CDR3: CASGPLGSGANVLTF; DNA: TGTGCCTCAGGCCCACTCGGCTCTGGGGCCAACGTCCTGACTTTC
D: NA; J: TRBJ2-2; V: TRBV28; size: NA; CDR3: CASIQGGANTGELFF; DNA: TGTGCCAGCATCCAGGGGGGTGCGAACACCGGGGAGCTGTTTTTT
D: TRBD1; J: TRBJ2-1; V: TRBV4-1; size: NA; CDR3: CASSPGQRAYNEQFF; DNA: TGCGCCAGCAGCCCGGGACAGAGGGCCTACAATGAGCAGTTCTTC
D: NA; J: TRBJ2-7; V: TRBV16; size: NA; CDR3: CASSPRQSYEQYF; DNA: TGTGCCAGCAGCCCCCGACAGTCTTACGAGCAGTACTTC
D: NA; J: TRBJ1-4; V: TRBV10-2; size: NA; CDR3: CASSELPHRAGAEKLFF; DNA: TGCGCCAGCAGTGAGCTCCCCCACAGGGCCGGTGCTGAAAAACTGTTTTTT
D: NA; J: TRBJ1-4; V: TRBV4-3; size: NA; CDR3: CASSQVPGGATNEKLFF; DNA: TGCGCCAGCAGCCAAGTGCCGGGAGGGGCAACTAATGAAAAACTGTTTTTT
D: NA; J: TRBJ1-3; V: TRBV7-8; size: NA; CDR3: CASSLVSGNTIYF; DNA: TGTGCCAGCAGCTTAGTCAGTGGAAACACCATATATTTT
D: TRBD1; J: TRBJ1-4; V: TRBV6-1; size: NA; CDR3: CASSGQGAVEKLFF; DNA: TGTGCCAGCAGTGGACAGGGGGCTGTCGAAAAACTGTTTTTT
D: NA; J: TRBJ2-5; V: TRBV2; size: NA; CDR3: CASSESQGWETQYF; DNA: TGTGCCAGCAGTGAATCGCAGGGTTGGGAGACCCAGTACTTC
D: TRBD1; J: TRBJ2-4; V: TRBV18; size: few; CDR3: CASSPPTGGAKYF; DNA: TGTGCCAGCTCACCACCGACAGGGGGCGCAAAGTACTTC
D: NA; J: TRBJ1-3; V: TRBV21-1; size: NA; CDR3: CASSMGTGFSGNTIYF; DNA: TGTGCCAGCAGCATGGGGACAGGATTCTCTGGAAACACCATATATTTT
D: NA; J: TRBJ1-3; V: TRBV7-9; size: few; CDR3: CASSLFLLAGNTIYF; DNA: TGTGCCAGCAGCTTATTCCTCCTAGCAGGAAACACCATATATTTT
D: NA; J: TRBJ2-7; V: TRBV9; size: NA; CDR3: CASSVTGDRISYEQYF; DNA: TGTGCCAGCAGCGTAACCGGTGACAGGATCTCCTACGAGCAGTACTTC
D: TRBD2; J: TRBJ2-1; V: TRBV2; size: NA; CDR3: CASRKGTSEFNEQFF; DNA: TGTGCCAGCAGAAAAGGGACTAGCGAGTTCAATGAGCAGTTCTTC
D: TRBD2; J: TRBJ2-7; V: TRBV19; size: NA; CDR3: CASSVTSGGPTKQYF; DNA: TGTGCCAGTAGTGTGACTAGCGGGGGCCCTACGAAGCAGTACTTC
D: TRBD2; J: TRBJ2-5; V: TRBV29-1; size: NA; CDR3: CSVDGSGAQETQYF; DNA: TGCAGCGTCGACGGAAGCGGGGCCCAAGAGACCCAGTACTTC
D: NA; J: TRBJ2-1; V: TRBV7-9; size: NA; CDR3: CASSLPSLGNNEQFF; DNA: TGTGCCAGCAGCTTACCTTCCCTAGGAAACAATGAGCAGTTCTTC
D: NA; J: TRBJ2-4; V: TRBV5-1; size: NA; CDR3: CASVGLAKNIQYF; DNA: TGCGCCAGCGTGGGGCTAGCCAAAAACATTCAGTACTTC
D: NA; J: TRBJ1-5; V: TRBV7-8; size: NA; CDR3: CASSLGIQVSNQPQHF; DNA: TGTGCCAGCAGCTTAGGTATTCAGGTTAGCAATCAGCCCCAGCATTTT
D: NA; J: TRBJ1-1; V: TRBV7-3; size: few; CDR3: CASSSSGTIMRAFF; DNA: TGTGCCAGCAGCTCTTCCGGGACAATCATGAGAGCTTTCTTT
D: NA; J: TRBJ1-6; V: TRBV7-2; size: few; CDR3: CASSQVGGLPLHF; DNA: TGTGCCAGCAGCCAGGTTGGGGGGTTACCCCTCCACTTT
D: TRBD1; J: TRBJ2-7; V: TRBV5-6; size: NA; CDR3: CASSPPTGGFSYEQYF; DNA: TGTGCCAGCAGCCCGCCGACAGGGGGCTTTTCCTACGAGCAGTACTTC
D: TRBD2; J: TRBJ2-5; V: TRBV11-1; size: NA; CDR3: CASSLTGLLAAGWQETQYF; DNA: TGTGCCAGCAGCTTGACGGGCCTACTAGCGGCGGGATGGCAAGAGACCCAGTACTTC
D: TRBD1; J: TRBJ1-2; V: TRBV10-3; size: NA; CDR3: CAIGPDRDSANYGYTF; DNA: TGTGCCATCGGGCCGGACAGGGACAGCGCTAACTATGGCTACACCTTC
D: TRBD1; J: TRBJ1-2; V: TRBV19; size: NA; CDR3: CASSTQDRVVGGYTF; DNA: TGTGCCAGTAGTACTCAGGACAGGGTAGTTGGGGGCTACACCTTC
D: NA; J: TRBJ2-7; V: TRBV18; size: once; CDR3: CASSQGGSGQYEQYF; DNA: TGTGCCAGCTCACAAGGTGGTAGCGGCCAATACGAGCAGTACTTC
D: TRBD1; J: TRBJ1-2; V: TRBV5-1; size: once; CDR3: CASSLSDRGLQVAF; DNA: TGCGCCAGCAGCTTGTCAGACAGGGGCCTCCAGGTAGCCTTC
D: TRBD1; J: TRBJ1-1; V: TRBV6-5; size: NA; CDR3: CASSQQGTEAFF; DNA: TGTGCCAGCAGTCAACAGGGGACTGAAGCTTTCTTT
D: TRBD1; J: TRBJ2-3; V: TRBV9; size: once; CDR3: CASSGPTGWSTDTQYF; DNA: TGTGCCAGCAGCGGACCGACAGGGTGGAGCACAGATACGCAGTATTTT
D: NA; J: TRBJ1-1; V: TRBV7-2; size: NA; CDR3: CASSTRQVVNTEAFF; DNA: TGTGCCAGCAGCACACGACAGGTGGTGAACACTGAAGCTTTCTTT
D: NA; J: TRBJ2-3; V: TRBV18; size: NA; CDR3: CASSPLQGVGTDTQYF; DNA: TGTGCCAGCTCACCACTACAGGGTGTTGGCACAGATACGCAGTATTTT
D: NA; J: TRBJ2-5; V: TRBV7-8; size: few; CDR3: CASSFDGGNQETQYF; DNA: TGTGCCAGCAGCTTTGACGGAGGAAACCAAGAGACCCAGTACTTC
D: NA; J: TRBJ2-3; V: TRBV7-6; size: NA; CDR3: CASSLVRDWDTQYF; DNA: TGTGCCAGCAGCTTAGTTCGGGACTGGGATACGCAGTATTTT
D: NA; J: TRBJ1-2; V: TRBV14; size: NA; CDR3: CASSQDMAGNYGYTF; DNA: TGTGCCAGCAGCCAAGATATGGCAGGGAACTATGGCTACACCTTC
D: NA; J: TRBJ2-5; V: TRBV10-3; size: NA; CDR3: CAISEGAGYQETQYF; DNA: TGTGCCATCAGTGAAGGAGCCGGGTACCAAGAGACCCAGTACTTC
D: NA; J: TRBJ2-7; V: TRBV2; size: NA; CDR3: CASKVLGGPYEQYF; DNA: TGTGCCAGCAAGGTACTCGGAGGGCCCTACGAGCAGTACTTC
D: NA; J: TRBJ1-2; V: TRBV9; size: NA; CDR3: CASSGVWGNEGYTF; DNA: TGTGCCAGCAGCGGCGTTTGGGGCAACGAGGGCTACACCTTC
D: TRBD1; J: TRBJ2-7; V: TRBV5-6; size: NA; CDR3: CASSLRTGGLTYSYEQYF; DNA: TGTGCCAGCAGCCTACGGACAGGGGGACTAACATACTCCTACGAGCAGTACTTC
D: NA; J: TRBJ2-2; V: TRBV27; size: once; CDR3: CASREMGTGELFF; DNA: TGTGCCAGCAGGGAGATGGGCACCGGGGAGCTGTTTTTT
D: NA; J: TRBJ2-1; V: TRBV4-3; size: NA; CDR3: CASSLMGGGRSGEQFF; DNA: TGCGCCAGCAGCCTCATGGGGGGGGGCCGGTCGGGGGAGCAGTTCTTC
D: NA; J: TRBJ1-5; V: TRBV2; size: NA; CDR3: CASKDRSSNQPQHF; DNA: TGTGCCAGCAAGGACAGATCCAGCAATCAGCCCCAGCATTTT
D: TRBD2; J: TRBJ2-3; V: TRBV6-5; size: once; CDR3: CASARVSGRADTQYF; DNA: TGTGCCAGCGCCCGGGTTAGCGGGAGGGCAGATACGCAGTATTTT
D: TRBD1; J: TRBJ1-1; V: TRBV13; size: NA; CDR3: CASSSDRASTEAFF; DNA: TGTGCCAGCAGCTCTGACAGGGCGAGCACTGAAGCTTTCTTT
D: NA; J: TRBJ2-7; V: TRBV5-1; size: NA; CDR3: CASSFDSTYEQYF; DNA: TGCGCCAGCAGCTTTGACAGTACTTACGAGCAGTACTTC
D: TRBD2; J: TRBJ2-3; V: TRBV10-3; size: NA; CDR3: CAISALAGSTDTQYF; DNA: TGTGCCATCAGTGCGCTAGCGGGTAGTACAGATACGCAGTATTTT
D: NA; J: TRBJ2-2; V: TRBV2; size: NA; CDR3: CASSSTPAATGELFF; DNA: TGTGCCAGCAGTAGCACCCCCGCGGCTACCGGGGAGCTGTTTTTT
D: TRBD1; J: TRBJ1-2; V: TRBV5-1; size: NA; CDR3: CASSLQSGQGANGYTF; DNA: TGCGCCAGCAGCTTGCAGAGCGGACAGGGGGCGAATGGCTACACCTTC
D: TRBD2; J: TRBJ2-1; V: TRBV25-1; size: NA; CDR3: CASTRPGLAGEGEQFF; DNA: TGTGCCAGCACCCGCCCGGGACTAGCGGGAGAGGGTGAGCAGTTCTTC
D: NA; J: TRBJ2-1; V: TRBV7-2; size: NA; CDR3: CASSLAGSGQFF; DNA: TGTGCCAGCAGCTTAGCCGGTAGCGGGCAGTTCTTC
D: TRBD2; J: TRBJ2-7; V: TRBV5-1; size: NA; CDR3: CASSSSGGRYEQYF; DNA: TGCGCCAGCAGCTCGTCGGGAGGCCGCTACGAGCAGTACTTC